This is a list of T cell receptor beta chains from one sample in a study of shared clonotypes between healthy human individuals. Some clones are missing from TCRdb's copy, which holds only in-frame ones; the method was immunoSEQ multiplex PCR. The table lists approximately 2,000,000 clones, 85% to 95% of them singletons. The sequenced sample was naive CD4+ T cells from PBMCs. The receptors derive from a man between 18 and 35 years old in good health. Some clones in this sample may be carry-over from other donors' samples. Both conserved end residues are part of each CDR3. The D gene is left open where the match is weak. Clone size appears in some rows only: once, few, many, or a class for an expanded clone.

CASRPTGQGAYQPQHF	TGTGCCAGCCGACCCACGGGGCAGGGGGCCTATCAGCCCCAGCATTTT	-	TRBV28	TRBJ1-5	16	TRBD1
CASSDGSRGAPGYTF	TGTGCCAGCAGTGACGGAAGTAGAGGGGCGCCCGGCTACACCTTC	-	TRBV6-1	TRBJ1-2	15	-
CASSPHGGASGNTIYF	TGTGCCAGCAGTCCCCATGGGGGTGCCTCTGGAAACACCATATATTTT	once	TRBV28	TRBJ1-3	16	-
CATSRGQGVDEQFF	TGTGCCACCAGCAGGGGTCAGGGGGTGGATGAGCAGTTCTTC	-	TRBV15	TRBJ2-1	14	TRBD1
CASSQRDTNTGELFF	TGTGCCAGCAGTCAGCGGGACACGAACACCGGGGAGCTGTTTTTT	-	TRBV7-9	TRBJ2-2	15	-
CASSARGQGMGEQYF	TGTGCCAGCAGTGCCCGTGGGCAGGGTATGGGGGAGCAGTACTTC	-	TRBV27	TRBJ2-7	15	-
CASSSIDESAFF	TGTGCCAGCAGTAGTATCGATGAATCAGCTTTCTTT	-	TRBV28	TRBJ1-1	12	-
CASSLPPGYEQYF	TGTGCCAGCAGCCTACCGCCAGGCTACGAGCAGTACTTC	-	TRBV7-2	TRBJ2-7	13	-
CSVDDGINTEAFF	TGCAGCGTTGATGACGGAATAAACACTGAAGCTTTCTTT	few	TRBV29-1	TRBJ1-1	13	-
CASSPPGPLNQPQHF	TGTGCCAGCAGCCCGCCGGGCCCTCTCAATCAGCCCCAGCATTTT	-	TRBV6-6	TRBJ1-5	15	-
CAISGSLNTEAFF	TGTGCCATCAGTGGCAGCTTGAACACTGAAGCTTTCTTT	few	TRBV10-3	TRBJ1-1	13	-
CASRARDGLNTEAFF	TGTGCCAGCAGAGCGCGGGACGGCTTGAACACTGAAGCTTTCTTT	-	TRBV6-1	TRBJ1-1	15	-
CASSPRAVSYEQYF	TGTGCCAGCAGCCCGCGAGCGGTTTCCTACGAGCAGTACTTC	once	TRBV9	TRBJ2-7	14	-
CATSTGRPDTQYF	TGTGCCACCAGCACTGGGAGACCAGATACGCAGTATTTT	-	TRBV15	TRBJ2-3	13	-
CASSLGAWEAAFF	TGTGCCAGCAGCTTAGGGGCTTGGGAAGCAGCTTTCTTT	-	TRBV7-9	TRBJ1-1	13	-
CASTSNRDRGLRDNQPQHF	TGTGCCAGCACTTCTAACCGGGACAGGGGGCTTCGGGACAATCAGCCCCAGCATTTT	-	TRBV28	TRBJ1-5	19	TRBD1
CASSLGLADTDTQYF	TGCGCCAGCAGCTTGGGGCTAGCGGACACAGATACGCAGTATTTT	-	TRBV5-1	TRBJ2-3	15	TRBD2
CASSQREGGAYEQYF	TGTGCCAGCAGCCAACGTGAGGGAGGTGCCTACGAGCAGTACTTC	-	TRBV11-3	TRBJ2-7	15	-
CASSLDRGRGADEQYF	TGTGCCAGCAGCTTAGACAGGGGGCGAGGCGCGGACGAGCAGTACTTC	-	TRBV11-2	TRBJ2-7	16	TRBD1
CASSGHIRSTEAFF	TGTGCCAGCAGCGGACACATCCGCAGCACTGAAGCTTTCTTT	once	TRBV7-2	TRBJ1-1	14	-
CASSDRSSSYEQYF	TGTGCCAGTAGTGACAGGAGTTCTAGCTACGAGCAGTACTTC	-	TRBV19	TRBJ2-7	14	-
CASRADRQSSYEQYF	TGTGCCAGCAGGGCGGACAGGCAAAGCTCCTACGAGCAGTACTTC	-	TRBV2	TRBJ2-7	15	TRBD1
CASSPENTEAFF	TGTGCCAGCTCACCCGAAAACACTGAAGCTTTCTTT	-	TRBV18	TRBJ1-1	12	-
CASSLDGGTVSGELFF	TGCGCCAGCAGCTTGGATGGTGGGACAGTGAGCGGGGAGCTGTTTTTT	once	TRBV5-1	TRBJ2-2	16	TRBD1
CASSLEGYETQYF	TGTGCCAGCAGCTTGGAAGGGTATGAGACCCAGTACTTC	-	TRBV5-4	TRBJ2-5	13	-
CASDQYNEQFF	TGTGCCAGCGACCAATACAATGAGCAGTTCTTC	-	TRBV2	TRBJ2-1	11	-
CASSFPLVSGELFF	TGTGCCAGCAGCTTCCCCCTTGTGTCCGGGGAGCTGTTTTTT	-	TRBV7-2	TRBJ2-2	14	-